This T cell receptor beta chain was profiled in a study of blood T cell repertoires in COVID-19. Study background: COVID-19 samples from acute and convalescent phases originated in the United States, Italy and Spain.

Authors' processing steps: Scientists estimated how many nucleated cells there were by amplifying reference gene primers. Sequenced by immunoSEQ multiplex PCR; TCRdb stores in-frame clones only, minus some. Clone size and the V and J calls come from that table; the DNA yielded D and trimming. The table shows 150,000 to 200,000 clones, with roughly nine tenths occurring only once. The V and J ends lost 1 base and 4 bases, in that order; junction bases with no gene match: 6. The CDR3 runs 16 residues. Germline V CDR1 and CDR2: LGHNA, YNFKEQ. This chain links TRBV4-2 with TRBJ1-4, with 7 bases identical to TRBD1. The sequence came from a man aged 18 to 30 who had recovered from COVID-19. Material: peripheral blood. CDR3 DNA: TGTGCCAGCAGCCAAGTGTTGGGACAGCTTAATGAAAAACTGTTTTTT. It translates to CASSQVLGQLNEKLFF.